The clone carrying this TCR beta chain was found a few times. The antigen is not known. Measured with immunoSEQ multiplex PCR; TCRdb has only the in-frame clones, and not every one. The sample comprises a few hundred thousand clones, 70% to 90% of which are singletons, and 2.9% rests with the top ten. Germline CDR1 reads MNHEY; CDR2 reads SMNVEV (reference sequence). The CDR3 covers 17 residues. V was trimmed by 6 bases and J by 4 bases, leaving 19 bases between them. This entry belongs to a study of Ad26.COV2.S vaccination and SARS-CoV-2 variants. About the research overall: A COV1001 Ad26.COV2.S trial-arm participant provided the sample. Administration of Ad26.COV2.S was intramuscular, either once or twice 56 days apart. Study-wide findings and caveats: Comparability of non-spike TCR breadth was observed across vaccine and placebo recipients. Vaccine recipients surpassed placebo recipients in spike-specific TCR breadth.

Documented treatment: some 20 received Ad26.COV2.S at low or high dose, single or two shots; roughly five received placebo; per-sample allocation not given. Sampling happened 63 days after the first vaccine or placebo injection. The chain joins TRBV27 to TRBJ1-6; D gene ambiguous. Source: peripheral blood, taken in a trial of Ad26.COV2.S vaccine versus placebo. The sequence derives from a person between 18 and 59 years old who received the Ad26.COV2.S COVID-19 vaccine or a placebo. The CDR3 bases are TGTGCCAGCAGGCCAACGAAGGCAGATTCATATAATTCACCCCTCCACTTT. Translated, it gives CASRPTKADSYNSPLHF.